One sample yielded the 8 T cell receptor beta chains listed below, sequenced in a study of breast tumors, draining lymph nodes, adjacent tissues. MiXCR, run by TCRdb on the multiplex PCR reads, gives a single entry per CDR3 protein. Of 150,000 to 250,000 distinct CDR3 sequences listed, roughly 31% were seen once; the top ten hold 4.3%. Samples came from axillary lymph nodes draining the breast cancer. Material for sequencing was axillary lymph node tissue. Receptors originate from a female donor with breast cancer. Some clones in this sample may be carry-over from other donors' samples.

The V gene is TRBV30, the J gene TRBJ1-1, with D unclear. V was pared by 4 bases and J by 3 bases, with 9 bases between. Per the germline V gene, CDR1 is GTSNPN and CDR2 is SVGIG (reference sequence). The CDR3 is made up of 12 amino acids. The CDR3, as DNA: TGTGCCTGGACCGAGGGTCACACTGAAGCTTTCTTT. Its protein product is CAWTEGHTEAFF.

The V gene is TRBV6-6, the J gene TRBJ2-7, with 10 bases matching TRBD1. The length of the CDR3 is 14 residues. The trim removed 5 bases at V and 4 bases at J, leaving 5 bases unmatched. Looked up from germline, CDR1 is MNHNY and CDR2 is SVGAGI (reference sequence). The CDR3 protein is CASSLWTGGYEQYF. The DNA of the CDR3 is TGTGCCAGCAGTCTCTGGACAGGGGGGTACGAGCAGTACTTC.

This clonotype has more than one count but fewer than ten. The germline gene is not matched at one end of the junction; a read error may be the cause. The V call is TRBV5-4, the J call TRBJ1-2; D is unresolved. Germline V gives CDR1 SGHNT, CDR2 YYREEE (reference sequence). This CDR3 has 12 residues. CDR3 DNA sequence: TGCGCCAGCAGCTATGGGGATCGAGGCTACACCTTC. Residues: CASSYGDRGYTF.

This clonotype was detected ten times or more. This chain uses TRBV19 with TRBJ2-7; 7 bases align to TRBD1. CDR1 is LNHDA and CDR2 is SQIVND in the germline V gene (reference sequence). V shed 5 bases, J shed 6 bases, and the junction held 4 bases outside the gene matches. This CDR3 is 12 amino acids long. In DNA, the CDR3 is TGTGCCAGTAGTCACAGGGACAGCGAGCAGTACTTC. Translation: CASSHRDSEQYF.

This clonotype was observed many times. This chain uses TRBV7-9 with TRBJ2-2; TRBD1 matches at 11 bases. The V gene's germline CDR1 is SEHNR and CDR2 FQNEAQ (reference sequence). The CDR3 is 15 residues long. V gave up 6 bases and J gave up 7 bases; unmatched junction bases: 7. The CDR3 spells CASSLDRGRVGELFF. The CDR3, as DNA: TGTGCCAGCAGTTTGGACAGGGGGCGAGTCGGGGAGCTGTTTTTT.

The chain joins TRBV2 to TRBJ1-4; possibly TRBD1 for D (5 bases). Germline CDR1 and CDR2: SNHLY and FYNNEI. V was pared by 4 bases and J by 7 bases, with 16 bases between. The CDR3 loop spans 15 amino acids. The CDR3 nucleotides read TGTGCCAGCAGTGCTCCCGGGACTGGTAGTGAAAAACTGTTTTTT. It specifies CASSAPGTGSEKLFF.

A note on this clonotype: A much larger clone sits a single nucleotide away, making a read error possible. The chain joins TRBV30 to TRBJ1-2, with a possible D match to TRBD1 (5 bases). Trimming left V 7 bases short and J 2 bases short, with 8 bases between. Germline values: CDR1 GTSNPN, CDR2 SVGIG (reference sequence). This CDR3 contains 11 residues. CDR3 nucleotides: TGTGCCTCAGCAGGGAACTATGGCTACACCTTC. Translated: CASAGNYGYTF.

This clonotype has at least ten counts. Germline and junction disagree at one end, which may indicate a read error. J is TRBJ1-2 and V is TRBV6-5, with D unclear. The CDR3 contains 13 residues. Germline V gene lookup returns CDR1 MNHEY and CDR2 SVGAGI. The CDR3 DNA sequence: TGTGCCAGCAGTCACTCGGGGAGCCGCGGCTACACCTTC. Its translation is CASSHSGSRGYTF.